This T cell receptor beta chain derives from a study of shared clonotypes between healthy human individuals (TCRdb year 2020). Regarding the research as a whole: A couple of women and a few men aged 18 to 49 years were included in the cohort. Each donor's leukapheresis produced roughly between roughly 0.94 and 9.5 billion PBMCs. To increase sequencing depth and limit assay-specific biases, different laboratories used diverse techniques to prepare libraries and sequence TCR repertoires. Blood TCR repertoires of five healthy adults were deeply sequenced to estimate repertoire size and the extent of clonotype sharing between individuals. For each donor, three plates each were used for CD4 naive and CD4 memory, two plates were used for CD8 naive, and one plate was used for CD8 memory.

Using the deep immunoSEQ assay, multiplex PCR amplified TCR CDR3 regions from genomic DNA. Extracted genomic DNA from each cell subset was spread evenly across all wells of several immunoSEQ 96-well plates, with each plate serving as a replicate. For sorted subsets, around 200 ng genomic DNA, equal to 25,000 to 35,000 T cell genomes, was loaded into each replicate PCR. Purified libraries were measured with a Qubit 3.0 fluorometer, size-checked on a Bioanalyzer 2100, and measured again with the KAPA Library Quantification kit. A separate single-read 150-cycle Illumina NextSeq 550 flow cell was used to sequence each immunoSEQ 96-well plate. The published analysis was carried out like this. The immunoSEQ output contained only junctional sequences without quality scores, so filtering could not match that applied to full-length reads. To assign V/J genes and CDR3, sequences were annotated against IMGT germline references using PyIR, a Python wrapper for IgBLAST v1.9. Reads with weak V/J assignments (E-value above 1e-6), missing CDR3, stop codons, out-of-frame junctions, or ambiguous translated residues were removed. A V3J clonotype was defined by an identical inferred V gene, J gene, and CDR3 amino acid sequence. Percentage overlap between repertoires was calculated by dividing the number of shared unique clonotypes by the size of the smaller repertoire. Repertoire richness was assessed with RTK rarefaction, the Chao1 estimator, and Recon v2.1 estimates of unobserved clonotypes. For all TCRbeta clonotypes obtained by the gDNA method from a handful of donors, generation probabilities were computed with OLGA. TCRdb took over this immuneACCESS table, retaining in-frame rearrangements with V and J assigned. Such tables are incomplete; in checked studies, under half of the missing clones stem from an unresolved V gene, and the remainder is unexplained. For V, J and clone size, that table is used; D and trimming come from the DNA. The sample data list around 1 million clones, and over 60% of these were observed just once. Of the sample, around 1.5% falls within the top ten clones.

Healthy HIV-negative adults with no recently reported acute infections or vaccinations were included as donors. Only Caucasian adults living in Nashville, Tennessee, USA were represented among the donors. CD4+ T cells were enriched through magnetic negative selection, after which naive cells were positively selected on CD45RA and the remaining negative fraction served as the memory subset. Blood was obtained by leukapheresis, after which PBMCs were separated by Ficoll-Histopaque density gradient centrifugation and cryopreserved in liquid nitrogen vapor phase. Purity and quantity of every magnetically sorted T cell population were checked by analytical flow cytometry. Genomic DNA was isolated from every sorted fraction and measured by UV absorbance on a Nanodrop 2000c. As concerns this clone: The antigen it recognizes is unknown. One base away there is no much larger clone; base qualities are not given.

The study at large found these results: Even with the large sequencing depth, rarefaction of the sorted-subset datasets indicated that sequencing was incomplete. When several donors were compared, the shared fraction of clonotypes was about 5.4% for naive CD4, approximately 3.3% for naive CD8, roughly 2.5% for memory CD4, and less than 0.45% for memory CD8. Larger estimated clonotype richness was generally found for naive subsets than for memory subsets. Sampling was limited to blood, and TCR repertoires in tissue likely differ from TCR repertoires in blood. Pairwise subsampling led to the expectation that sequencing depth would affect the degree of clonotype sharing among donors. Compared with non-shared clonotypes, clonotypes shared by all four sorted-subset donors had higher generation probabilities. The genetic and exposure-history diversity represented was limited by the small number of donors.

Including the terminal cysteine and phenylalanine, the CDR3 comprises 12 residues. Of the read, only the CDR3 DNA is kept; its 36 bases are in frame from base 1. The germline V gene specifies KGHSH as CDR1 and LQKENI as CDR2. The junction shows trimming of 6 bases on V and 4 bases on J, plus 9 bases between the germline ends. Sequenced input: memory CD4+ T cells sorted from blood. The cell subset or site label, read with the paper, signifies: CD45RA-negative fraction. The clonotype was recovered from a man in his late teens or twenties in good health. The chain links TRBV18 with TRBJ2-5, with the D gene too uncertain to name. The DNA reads TGTGCCAGCTCCCCGGTGACAGAGACCCAGTACTTC. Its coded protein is CASSPVTETQYF.